Each of the 10 T cell receptor beta chains below was sequenced from the same sample in a study of blood T cell repertoires in COVID-19 (TCRdb year 2020). The library was produced with the immunoSEQ multiplex PCR assay. TCRdb carries this immuneACCESS record with in-frame sequences only. Its versions omit some clonotypes, under half of them owing to an unresolved V gene in the studies checked, with the rest unexplained. The sample table contains over 250,000 clones; only one count was recorded for over 65% of them. 3.3% of the sample comes from the top ten. The sequenced material came from peripheral blood. The receptors derive from an elderly woman with acute or convalescent COVID-19.

The CDR3 sequence: CASSSRGLDTGELFF. The CDR3 nucleotides read TGCGCCAGCAGCTCCCGGGGACTGGACACCGGGGAGCTGTTTTTT. The chain links TRBV5-1 to TRBJ2-2, with D possibly TRBD2 on 6 matching bases. The V gene's germline CDR1 is SGHRS and CDR2 YFSETQ. Trimming stripped 3 bases from V and 3 bases from J, with 12 bases between. The CDR3 has 15 amino acids.

The chain employs TRBV5-1 and TRBJ1-1, with D possibly being TRBD1 (6 bases). V gave up 3 bases and J gave up 0 bases, with 12 bases separating them. The germline V gene has CDR1 SGHRS and CDR2 YFSETQ. This CDR3 comprises 15 residues. CDR3 protein: CASSWTVGVNTEAFF. The CDR3, as DNA: TGCGCCAGCAGCTGGACAGTTGGCGTGAACACTGAAGCTTTCTTT. The full variable domain, rest sourced from reference TRBV5-1 and TRBJ1-1, is KAGVTQTPRYLIKTRGQQVTLSCSPISGHRSVSWYQQTPGQGLQFLFEYFSETQRNKGNFPGRFSGRQFSNSRSEMNVSTLELGDSALYLCASSWTVGVNTEAFFGQGTRLTVV.

This chain links TRBV10-3 with TRBJ1-5, with D possibly being TRBD1 (6 bases). Germline CDR1 and CDR2: ENHRY and SYGVKD. The CDR3 has 18 amino acids. The ends were cut back, 0 bases at V and 4 bases at J, with 19 bases in the middle. The CDR3 sequence: CAISESGRQGIGNQPQHF. Here the CDR3 DNA reads TGTGCCATCAGTGAGTCCGGTCGGCAGGGGATAGGGAATCAGCCCCAGCATTTT.

The chain carries TRBV25-1 and TRBJ1-3; no firm D call. The CDR3 extends over 12 amino acids. Deletions cut 3 bases from V and 3 bases from J, with 3 bases between. Germline CDR1 reads MGHDK; CDR2 reads SYGVNS. CDR3 protein: CASSDNGNTIYF. Written as DNA, the CDR3 is TGTGCCAGCAGTGATAATGGAAACACCATATATTTT.

This clone has just a few counts. This chain uses TRBV7-9 with TRBJ1-2, with 7 nucleotides matching TRBD1. V shed 3 bases and J 0 bases; nucleotides not matched to a gene: 10. The V gene's germline CDR1 is SEHNR and CDR2 FQNEAQ (reference sequence). The CDR3 loop spans 17 amino acids. Here the CDR3 reads CASSFQQGKVSNYGYTF. The CDR3 DNA follows: TGTGCCAGCAGCTTCCAACAGGGGAAAGTCTCTAACTATGGCTACACCTTC. Variable domain in full (rest from reference TRBV7-9 and TRBJ1-2): DTGVSQNPRHKITKRGQNVTFRCDPISEHNRLYWYRQTLGQGPEFLTYFQNEAQLEKSRLLSDRFSAERPKGSFSTLEIQRTEQGDSAMYLCASSFQQGKVSNYGYTFGSGTRLTVV.

This chain joins TRBV11-2 and TRBJ2-7; 9 nucleotides match TRBD1. CDR3 size: 14 residues. Germline V gene data show CDR1 as SGHAT and CDR2 as FQNNGV. With V trimmed by 4 bases and J by 5 bases, 6 bases remained unmatched. CDR3 nucleotides: TGTGCCAGCAGCTGGACGACAGGGGGGCACGAGCAGTACTTC. Encoded protein: CASSWTTGGHEQYF.

The chain is built from TRBV20-1 and TRBJ2-1; TRBD1 is a possible D gene (6 bases). From germline, CDR1 is DFQATT and CDR2 SNEGSKA (reference sequence). The CDR3 covers 11 residues. Trimming pared 3 bases from V and 11 bases from J, leaving 11 bases between. Here the CDR3 reads CSASGRGQQFF. CDR3 coding DNA: TGCAGTGCTAGTGGCAGGGGCCAGCAGTTCTTC.

The chain recombines TRBV6-6 with TRBJ1-2; D is perhaps TRBD1 (5 bases). The CDR3 extends over 15 amino acids. The germline V gene has CDR1 MNHNY and CDR2 SVGAGI (reference sequence). The V gene lost 0 bases and the J gene lost 8 bases, with 16 bases spanning the gap. The CDR3 DNA is TGTGCCAGCAGTTACTCGAGCCCCAGGGTTAACGGCTACACCTTC. This gives the protein CASSYSSPRVNGYTF.

This chain joins TRBV19 and TRBJ2-2; perhaps TRBD1 as D (8 bases). The CDR3 loop spans 19 amino acids. The ends were cut back, 6 bases at V and 4 bases at J, with 27 bases in the middle. Germline loops: CDR1 LNHDA, CDR2 SQIVND (reference sequence). The CDR3 DNA is TGTGCCAGTAGGAAGAAGAGGACAGGGCAAGGGGGGGGCACCGGGGAGCTGTTTTTT. As protein: CASRKKRTGQGGGTGELFF.

This clone was counted only a few times. This chain connects TRBV3-1 (or the pseudogene TRBV3-2) to TRBJ2-7, with 9 bases aligning to TRBD1. Germline lookup yields CDR1 LGHDT and CDR2 YNNKEL (reference sequence). Trimming at V came to 1 base and at J to 3 bases, leaving 4 bases not matched to a gene. The CDR3 extends over 15 amino acids. The CDR3 sequence is CASSQGGQGRYEQYF. In DNA form, the CDR3 reads TGTGCCAGCAGCCAAGGGGGACAGGGTCGCTACGAGCAGTACTTC.